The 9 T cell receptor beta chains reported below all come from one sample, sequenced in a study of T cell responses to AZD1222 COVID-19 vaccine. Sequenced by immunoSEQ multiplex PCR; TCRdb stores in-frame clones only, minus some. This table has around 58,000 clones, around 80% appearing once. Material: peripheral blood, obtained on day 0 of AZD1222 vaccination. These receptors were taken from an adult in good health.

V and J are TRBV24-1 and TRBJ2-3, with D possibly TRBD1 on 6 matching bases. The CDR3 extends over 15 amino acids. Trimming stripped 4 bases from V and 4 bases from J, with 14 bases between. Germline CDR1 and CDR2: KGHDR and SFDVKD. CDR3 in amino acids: CATSEGRGAADTQYF. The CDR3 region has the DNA TGTGCCACCAGTGAAGGCAGGGGCGCGGCAGATACGCAGTATTTT.

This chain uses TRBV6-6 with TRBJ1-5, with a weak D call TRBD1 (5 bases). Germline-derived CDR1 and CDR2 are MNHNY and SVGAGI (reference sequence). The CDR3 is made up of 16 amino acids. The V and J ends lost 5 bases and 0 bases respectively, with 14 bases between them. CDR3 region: CASSRRDVDSNQPQHF. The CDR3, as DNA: TGTGCCAGCAGTCGCCGGGACGTCGATAGCAATCAGCCCCAGCATTTT.

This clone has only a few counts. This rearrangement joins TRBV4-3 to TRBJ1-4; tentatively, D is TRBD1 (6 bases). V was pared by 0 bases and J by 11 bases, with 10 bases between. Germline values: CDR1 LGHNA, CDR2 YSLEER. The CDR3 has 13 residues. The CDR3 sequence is CASSQDQGMKLFF. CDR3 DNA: TGCGCCAGCAGCCAAGATCAGGGGATGAAACTGTTTTTT.

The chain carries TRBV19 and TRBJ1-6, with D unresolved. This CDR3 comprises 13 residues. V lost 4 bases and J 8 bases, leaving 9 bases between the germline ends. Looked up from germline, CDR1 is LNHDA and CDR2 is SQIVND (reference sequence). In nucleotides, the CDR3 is TGTGCCAGTAGTACCCGTGGGGATTCACCCCTCCACTTT. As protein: CASSTRGDSPLHF.

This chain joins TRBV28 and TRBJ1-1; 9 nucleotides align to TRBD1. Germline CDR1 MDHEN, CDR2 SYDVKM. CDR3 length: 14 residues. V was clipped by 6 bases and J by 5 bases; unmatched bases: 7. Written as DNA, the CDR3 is TGTGCCAGCAGCCATGGGGGACAGGGTACTGAAGCTTTCTTT. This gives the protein CASSHGGQGTEAFF.

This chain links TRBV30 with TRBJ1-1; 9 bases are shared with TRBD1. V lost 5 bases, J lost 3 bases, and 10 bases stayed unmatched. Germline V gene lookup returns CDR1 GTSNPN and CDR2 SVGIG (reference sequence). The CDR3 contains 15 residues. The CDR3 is CAWGKPGTGYTEAFF. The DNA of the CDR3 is TGTGCCTGGGGGAAACCCGGGACAGGGTACACTGAAGCTTTCTTT.

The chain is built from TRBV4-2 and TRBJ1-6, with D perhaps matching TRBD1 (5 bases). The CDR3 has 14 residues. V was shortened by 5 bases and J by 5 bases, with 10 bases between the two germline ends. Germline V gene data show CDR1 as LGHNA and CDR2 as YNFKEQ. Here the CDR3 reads CASSLRGDNSPLHF. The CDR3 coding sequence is TGTGCCAGCAGCTTGAGGGGTGATAATTCACCCCTCCACTTT.

The CDR3 sequence: CASSPPPGYTF. The CDR3 DNA reads TGTGCCAGCAGCCCGCCTCCTGGCTACACCTTC. The chain carries TRBV7-2 and TRBJ1-2; D is unclear. V lost 5 bases, J lost 7 bases, and 8 bases lay in between. The V gene's germline CDR1 is SGHTA and CDR2 FQGNSA. This CDR3 spans 11 amino acids. Based on the CDR3 plus reference TRBV7-2 and TRBJ1-2, the full variable domain is GAGVSQSPSNKVTEKGKDVELRCDPISGHTALYWYRQSLGQGLEFLIYFQGNSAPDKSGLPSDRFSAERTGGSVSTLTIQRTQQEDSAVYLCASSPPPGYTFGSGTRLTVV.

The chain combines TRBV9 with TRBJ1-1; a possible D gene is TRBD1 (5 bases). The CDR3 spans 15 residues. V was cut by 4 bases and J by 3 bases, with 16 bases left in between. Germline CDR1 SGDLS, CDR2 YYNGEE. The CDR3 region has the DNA TGTGCCAGCAGCCCCCACGAGGGGCTCGACACTGAAGCTTTCTTT. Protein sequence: CASSPHEGLDTEAFF.